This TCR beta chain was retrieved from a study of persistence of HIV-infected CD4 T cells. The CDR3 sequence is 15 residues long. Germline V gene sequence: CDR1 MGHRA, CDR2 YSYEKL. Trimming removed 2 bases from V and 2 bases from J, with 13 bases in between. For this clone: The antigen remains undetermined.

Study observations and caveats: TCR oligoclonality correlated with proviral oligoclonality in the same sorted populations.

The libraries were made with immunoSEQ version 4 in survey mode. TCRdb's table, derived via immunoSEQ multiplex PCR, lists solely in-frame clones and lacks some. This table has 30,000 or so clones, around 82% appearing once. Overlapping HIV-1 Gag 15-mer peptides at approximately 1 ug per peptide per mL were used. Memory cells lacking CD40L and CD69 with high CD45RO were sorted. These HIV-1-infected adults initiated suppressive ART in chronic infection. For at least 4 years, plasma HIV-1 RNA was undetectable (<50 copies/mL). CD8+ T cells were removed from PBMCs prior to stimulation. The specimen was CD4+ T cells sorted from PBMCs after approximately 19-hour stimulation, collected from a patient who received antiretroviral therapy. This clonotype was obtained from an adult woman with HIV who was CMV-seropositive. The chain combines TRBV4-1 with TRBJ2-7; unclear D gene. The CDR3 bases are TGCGCCAGCAGCCAAACCTTGACCCCGCCCTACGAGCAGTACTTC. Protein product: CASSQTLTPPYEQYF.